The T cell receptor beta chain described here comes from a study of T cells in Graves' hyperthyroidism and ophthalmopathy. Regions amplified from RNA transcripts were the TCR beta CDR3 regions. HTBI primers were employed in a first-round RT-PCR of the TCR CDR3. TCRdb re-analysed the multiplex PCR reads in MiXCR, keeping a single row per CDR3 protein. The repertoire holds 250,000 to 300,000 distinct CDR3 sequences, with roughly 20% as singletons. After removal of 3 bases from V and 5 bases from J, the junction contained 10 bases not matched to a gene. Germline-derived CDR1 and CDR2 are SGHVS and FQNEAQ. This CDR3 region has 16 residues. This clonotype was detected ten times or more.

This clonotype was sampled from a man aged 45-60 years with Graves' ophthalmopathy. The sequenced material came from blood. The chain links TRBV7-8 to TRBJ2-5; 9 nucleotides align to TRBD2. This chain's CDR3 is CASSFLLGGREETQYF. The CDR3 DNA sequence: TGTGCCAGCAGCTTCCTTCTCGGCGGGAGGGAGGAGACCCAGTACTTC.